Below are 15 T cell receptor beta chains sequenced from a single sample in a study of CD8 T cells in Susac syndrome. Random hexamers primed reverse transcription of 0.5 to 1 ug RNA. TCRdb processed the immunoSEQ multiplex PCR reads anew with MiXCR; each CDR3 protein has one entry. The sample lists roughly 140,000 distinct CDR3 sequences, roughly 94% occurring once. Sequencing was carried out using CD8+ T cells from PBMCs. Receptor source: a human donor with multiple sclerosis.

The J gene is TRBJ2-7, the V gene TRBV6-2 or TRBV6-3; the D is unclear. The CDR3 has 17 residues. Germline V gene data show CDR1 as MNHEY and CDR2 as SVGEGT. V was cut by 5 bases and J by 2 bases, with 22 bases left in between. As DNA, the CDR3 is TGTGCCAGCAGTCTCCGCTTAAGGCAGCTAACAACCTACGAGCAGTACTTC. Translation: CASSLRLRQLTTYEQYF.

This chain joins TRBV6-6 and TRBJ1-1; D remains unclear. V lost 0 bases and J lost 5, with 7 bases in between. Germline V gene data show CDR1 as MNHNY and CDR2 as SVGAGI (reference sequence). This CDR3 is 13 amino acids long. As DNA, the CDR3 is TGTGCCAGCAGTTACTCGAAGCGGACTGAAGCTTTCTTT. Residues: CASSYSKRTEAFF.

The chain joins TRBV10-3 to TRBJ1-2, with TRBD1 identical over 10 bases. Germline V gives CDR1 ENHRY, CDR2 SYGVKD. V shed 2 bases and J 2 bases; nucleotides not matched to a gene: 8. The CDR3 covers 17 residues. CDR3: CAISERDRGEGNYGYTF. The CDR3 DNA reads TGTGCCATCAGTGAGCGGGACAGGGGAGAGGGGAACTATGGCTACACCTTC.

The chain links TRBV15 to TRBJ2-7; maybe TRBD1 (5 bases). V was shortened by 6 bases and J by 2 bases, with 8 bases between the two germline ends. CDR1 is LNHNV, CDR2 YYDKDF, per germline (reference sequence). The CDR3 sequence is 12 residues long. Written as DNA, the CDR3 is TGTGCCACCAGGGACATAGCCTACGAGCAGTACTTC. It codes for CATRDIAYEQYF.

This chain joins TRBV27 and TRBJ2-1; 9 bases fit TRBD1. The germline V gene encodes CDR1 MNHEY and CDR2 SMNVEV (reference sequence). The CDR3 length is 14 residues. V dropped 5 bases and J dropped 3; count of bases not matched to a gene: 2. Here the CDR3 reads CASSTDRGYNEQFF. In nucleotides, the CDR3 is TGTGCCAGCAGTACGGACAGGGGCTACAATGAGCAGTTCTTC.

V gene TRBV13 combines with J gene TRBJ1-1; D call uncertain. CDR3 length equals 11 residues. Germline lookup yields CDR1 PRHDT and CDR2 FYEKMQ (reference sequence). Trimming left V 5 bases short and J 9 bases short, with 10 bases between. The CDR3 loop reads CASSRLEKAFF. The CDR3 DNA follows: TGTGCCAGCAGCCGCCTGGAAAAAGCTTTCTTT.

The chain couples TRBV27 to TRBJ1-1; D call uncertain. Germline assignment: CDR1 MNHEY and CDR2 SMNVEV (reference sequence). Deletions cut 5 bases from V and 1 base from J, with 8 bases between. CDR3 length: 13 amino acids. As DNA, the CDR3 is TGTGCCAGCAGTCCCGCCGGGAACACTGAAGCTTTCTTT. This codes for CASSPAGNTEAFF.

V usage is TRBV14 and J usage is TRBJ1-1, with D possibly TRBD1 on 6 matching bases. The length of the CDR3 is 13 residues. V was trimmed by 2 bases and J by 7 bases, leaving 11 bases between them. Germline V CDR1 and CDR2: SGHDN, FVKESK. CDR3 DNA: TGTGCCAGCAGCCAACCTGGGACAATTGAAGCTTTCTTT. Its protein is CASSQPGTIEAFF. The complete variable domain, with remaining parts taken from reference TRBV14 and TRBJ1-1, reads EAGVTQFPSHSVIEKGQTVTLRCDPISGHDNLYWYRRVMGKEIKFLLHFVKESKQDESGMPNNRFLAERTGGTYSTLKVQPAELEDSGVYFCASSQPGTIEAFFGQGTRLTVV.

CDR3 in amino acids: CASSLGQAFQETQYF. The CDR3 DNA reads as TGTGCCAGCAGTTTAGGACAGGCATTCCAAGAGACCCAGTACTTC. The chain joins TRBV27 to TRBJ2-5; 7 bases match TRBD1. J gave up 1 base and V 2 bases, and 4 bases lay outside the gene matches. From germline, CDR1 is MNHEY and CDR2 SMNVEV (reference sequence). The CDR3 consists of 15 residues.

This chain connects TRBV25-1 to TRBJ1-1; D gene ambiguous. Germline V lookup: CDR1 MGHDK, CDR2 SYGVNS. Between the trimmed V and J ends, which lost 3 bases and 8 bases, there was a span of 7 bases. The CDR3 extends over 11 amino acids. CDR3 sequence: CASSDEREAFF. DNA of the CDR3: TGTGCCAGCAGTGACGAACGAGAAGCTTTCTTT.

This clonotype is a singleton in its sample. The chain couples TRBV4-3 to TRBJ1-2; 8 bases line up with TRBD1. CDR3 length: 15 amino acids. Trimming cost V 1 base and J 4 bases; bases outside gene matches: 5. Per the germline V gene, CDR1 is LGHNA and CDR2 is YSLEER. The chain's CDR3 is CASSQVGQGRYGYTF. CDR3 coding DNA: TGCGCCAGCAGCCAAGTCGGACAGGGACGCTATGGCTACACCTTC.

The V call is TRBV9, the J call TRBJ2-3; tentative D call: TRBD2 (5 bases). CDR3 length equals 13 residues. Trimming took 4 bases from V and 6 from J, leaving 12 bases between them. In germline, CDR1 is SGDLS, CDR2 YYNGEE. The CDR3 DNA follows: TGTGCCAGCAGCCCAACGGGGATCGATACGCAGTATTTT. It codes for CASSPTGIDTQYF. The variable domain in full, with the rest retrieved from reference TRBV9 and TRBJ2-3, is DSGVTQTPKHLITATGQRVTLRCSPRSGDLSVYWYQQSLDQGLQFLIQYYNGEERAKGNILERFSAQQFPDLHSELNLSSLELGDSALYFCASSPTGIDTQYFGPGTRLTVL.

The V gene is TRBV20-1, the J gene TRBJ2-7, with 9 bases that match TRBD2. CDR1 is DFQATT and CDR2 is SNEGSKA in the germline V gene (reference sequence). Trimming removed 3 bases from V and 3 bases from J; junction bases left unmatched: 6. This CDR3 comprises 14 residues. The CDR3: CSARISGRNYEQYF. In DNA form, the CDR3 reads TGCAGTGCTAGGATCAGCGGGAGGAACTACGAGCAGTACTTC.

V usage is TRBV5-1 and J usage is TRBJ2-1, with unresolved D. This CDR3 is 11 amino acids long. Germline CDR1 is SGHRS and CDR2 is YFSETQ. The ends were cut back, 4 bases at V and 6 bases at J, with 5 bases in the middle. The CDR3 is CASSESNEQFF. The CDR3 nucleotides read TGCGCCAGCAGCGAGAGCAATGAGCAGTTCTTC.

The chain recombines TRBV16 with TRBJ1-1; no clear D gene. Germline CDR1 is KGHSY and CDR2 is FQNENV. Trimming removed 3 bases at V and 7 bases at J, with 12 bases between. The CDR3 runs to 13 residues. The CDR3 protein is CASSHNRANEAFF. The DNA for the CDR3 is TGTGCCAGCAGCCACAATAGGGCAAATGAAGCTTTCTTT. The full variable domain, rest sourced from reference TRBV16 and TRBJ1-1, is GEEVAQTPKHLVRGEGQKAKLYCAPIKGHSYVFWYQQVLKNEFKFLISFQNENVFDETGMPKERFSAKCLPNSPCSLEIQATKLEDSAVYFCASSHNRANEAFFGQGTRLTVV.